A selection of T cell receptor beta chains follows, all from one sample in a study of T cell responses to AZD1222 COVID-19 vaccine. Clones were sequenced by immunoSEQ multiplex PCR, and TCRdb holds only the in-frame ones, with some missing. The data show just over 70,000 clones, about 85% seen once. Material: peripheral blood, obtained on day 0 of AZD1222 vaccination. These receptors all stem from an adult in good health. CDR3s include the opening cysteine and the closing phenylalanine or tryptophan.

v_call: TRBV6-5
cdr3_aa: CASSSSGAPEAFF

v_call: TRBV10-1
cdr3_aa: CASSDWAETQYF

v_call: TRBV5-1
cdr3_aa: CASSLVMGLGNEQFF

v_call: TRBV19
cdr3_aa: CASSIGASTVHSNQPQHF

v_call: TRBV29-1
cdr3_aa: CSVEDLVGAGELFF

v_call: TRBV14
cdr3_aa: CASSRQGAVSVEAFF

v_call: TRBV7-9
cdr3_aa: CASSLPGQGDNSPLHF

v_call: TRBV6-1
cdr3_aa: CASSEVGHPYGYTF

v_call: TRBV2
cdr3_aa: CASSLYDQTYEQYF

v_call: TRBV5-1
cdr3_aa: CASSLGTEDGYTF

v_call: TRBV21-1
cdr3_aa: CASSDYKGDSNTEAFF

v_call: TRBV5-1
cdr3_aa: CASTFGRETDTQYF

v_call: TRBV29-1
cdr3_aa: CSVELLSGETQYF

v_call: TRBV10-2
cdr3_aa: CASSDRQGVDNEAFF

v_call: TRBV15
cdr3_aa: CATSSPGPGRDTQYF

v_call: TRBV20-1
cdr3_aa: CSASGVAGGYEQYF

v_call: TRBV18
cdr3_aa: CASSPPSQSGNTIYF

v_call: TRBV18
cdr3_aa: CASSLSGTGGANTEAFF

v_call: TRBV7-9
cdr3_aa: CASSQTPFF

v_call: TRBV18
cdr3_aa: CASSPLRENTEAFF

v_call: TRBV5-6
cdr3_aa: CASSPTGRTGELFF

v_call: TRBV18
cdr3_aa: CASSPIGRLNEQYF

v_call: TRBV11-2
cdr3_aa: CASSSGVGVTGELFF

v_call: TRBV12-3/TRBV12-4
cdr3_aa: CASSQGIEAFF

v_call: TRBV5-5
cdr3_aa: CASSWTENLNTEAFF

v_call: TRBV2
cdr3_aa: CASSERRVNEQYF

v_call: TRBV11-2
cdr3_aa: CASALGEQFF

v_call: TRBV15
cdr3_aa: CATSRTTGRDGGYTF

v_call: TRBV10-1
cdr3_aa: CASSPGLAGGPWYEQFF

v_call: TRBV5-1
cdr3_aa: CASSLATTVYEQYF

v_call: TRBV7-6
cdr3_aa: CASSLTLAGGLNTGELFF